Detailed here is one T cell receptor beta chain. Antigen unknown. This specimen belongs to a study of cytomegalovirus exposure and HLA in healthy donors. Across the whole study: Within an early data release were tens of millions of unique TCRs drawn from HLA-typed donors.

Germline V gives CDR1 MNHNY, CDR2 SVGAGI (reference sequence). This CDR3 contains 14 residues. Trimming cost V 1 base and J 7 bases, with 13 bases left between them. General observations from the study: Evidence from a later analysis indicated that most CMV-associated TCR beta chains looked HLA-restricted.

The PCR had 60 Vbeta and 13 Jbeta primers. Method: immunoSEQ multiplex PCR; TCRdb's copy keeps in-frame clones and lacks some. The sample includes 200,000 to 250,000 clones, around 89% of them seen just once. The sample comprised PBMCs. The receptor's source is a young woman in good health and CMV-seronegative. V is TRBV6-6 and J is TRBJ1-1; the D gene is possibly TRBD1 (5 bases). The CDR3 is CASSYFQSTGEAFF. CDR3 DNA sequence: TGTGCCAGCAGTTACTTTCAAAGTACAGGTGAAGCTTTCTTT.